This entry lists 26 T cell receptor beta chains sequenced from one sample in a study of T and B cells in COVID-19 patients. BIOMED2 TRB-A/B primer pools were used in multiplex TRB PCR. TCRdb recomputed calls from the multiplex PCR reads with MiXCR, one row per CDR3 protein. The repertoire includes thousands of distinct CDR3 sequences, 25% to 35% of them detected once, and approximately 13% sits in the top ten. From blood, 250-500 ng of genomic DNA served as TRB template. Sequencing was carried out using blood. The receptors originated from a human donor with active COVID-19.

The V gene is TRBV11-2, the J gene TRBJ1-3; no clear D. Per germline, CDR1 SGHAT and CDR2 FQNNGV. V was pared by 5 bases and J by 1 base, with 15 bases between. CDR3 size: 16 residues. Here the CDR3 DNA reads TGTGCCAGCAGCCCGCCCCAGGCCAGGTCTGGAAACACCATATATTTT. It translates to CASSPPQARSGNTIYF.

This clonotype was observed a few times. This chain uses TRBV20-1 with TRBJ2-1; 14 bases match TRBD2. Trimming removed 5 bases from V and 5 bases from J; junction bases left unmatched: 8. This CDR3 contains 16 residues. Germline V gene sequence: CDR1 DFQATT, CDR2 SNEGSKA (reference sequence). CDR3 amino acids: CSAGSGTSGRDNEQFF. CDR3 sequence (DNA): TGCAGTGCTGGCTCCGGGACTAGCGGGAGAGACAATGAGCAGTTCTTC.

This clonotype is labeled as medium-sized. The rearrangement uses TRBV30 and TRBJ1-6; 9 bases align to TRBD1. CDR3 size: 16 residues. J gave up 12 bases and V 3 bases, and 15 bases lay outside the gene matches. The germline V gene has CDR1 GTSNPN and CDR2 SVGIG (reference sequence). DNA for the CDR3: TGTGCCTGGAGCGTTCGGGACAGGGTCATATTCCAACCCCTCCACTTT. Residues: CAWSVRDRVIFQPLHF.

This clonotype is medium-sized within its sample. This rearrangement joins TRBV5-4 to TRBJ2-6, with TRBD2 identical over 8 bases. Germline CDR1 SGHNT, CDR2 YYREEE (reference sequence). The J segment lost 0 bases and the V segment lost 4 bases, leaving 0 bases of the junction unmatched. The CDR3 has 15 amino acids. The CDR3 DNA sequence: TGTGCCAGCAGCCGGGAGGGCTCTGGGGCCAACGTCCTGACTTTC. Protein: CASSREGSGANVLTF.

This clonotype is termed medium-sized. CDR3 loop: CAWSFSYNEQFF. For the CDR3, the DNA is TGTGCCTGGAGTTTTTCCTACAATGAGCAGTTCTTC. The chain links TRBV30 to TRBJ2-1; no clear D gene. CDR3 length equals 12 residues. Germline loops: CDR1 GTSNPN, CDR2 SVGIG (reference sequence). Trimming took 2 bases from V and 1 from J, leaving 3 bases between them.

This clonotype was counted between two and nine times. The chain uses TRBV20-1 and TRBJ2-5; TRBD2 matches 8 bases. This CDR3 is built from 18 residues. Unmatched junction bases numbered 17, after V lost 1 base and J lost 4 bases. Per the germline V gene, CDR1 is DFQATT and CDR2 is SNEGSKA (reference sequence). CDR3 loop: CSARGPSGTRRPSETQYF. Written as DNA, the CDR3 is TGCAGTGCTAGAGGGCCAAGCGGGACTAGGAGGCCATCAGAGACCCAGTACTTC.

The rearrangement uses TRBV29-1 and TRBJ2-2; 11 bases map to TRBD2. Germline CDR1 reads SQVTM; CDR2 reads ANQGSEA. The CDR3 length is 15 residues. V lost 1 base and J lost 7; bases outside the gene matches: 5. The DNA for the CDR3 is TGCAGCGTTGAAGTTAGCGGGAGGGCCGTCGGGGAGCTGTTTTTT. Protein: CSVEVSGRAVGELFF.

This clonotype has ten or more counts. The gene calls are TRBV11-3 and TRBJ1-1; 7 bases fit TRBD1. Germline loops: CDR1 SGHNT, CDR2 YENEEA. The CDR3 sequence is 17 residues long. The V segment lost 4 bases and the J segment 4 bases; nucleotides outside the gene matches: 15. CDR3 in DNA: TGTGCCAGCAGCTCCAAGATGGGTCAGGGGGGGGGCACTGAAGCTTTCTTT. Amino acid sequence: CASSSKMGQGGGTEAFF.

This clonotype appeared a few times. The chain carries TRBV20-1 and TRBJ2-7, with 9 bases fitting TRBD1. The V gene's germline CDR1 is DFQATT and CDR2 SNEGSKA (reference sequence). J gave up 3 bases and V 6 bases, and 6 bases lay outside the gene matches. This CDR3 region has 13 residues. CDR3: CSAIGTGNYEQYF. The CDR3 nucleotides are TGCAGTGCCATCGGGACAGGGAACTACGAGCAGTACTTC.

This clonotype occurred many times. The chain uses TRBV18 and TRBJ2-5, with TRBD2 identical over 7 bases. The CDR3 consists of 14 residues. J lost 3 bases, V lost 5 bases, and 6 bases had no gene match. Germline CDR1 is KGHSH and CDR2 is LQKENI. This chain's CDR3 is CASSMPGREETQYF. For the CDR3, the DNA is TGTGCCAGCTCAATGCCGGGGAGGGAAGAGACCCAGTACTTC.

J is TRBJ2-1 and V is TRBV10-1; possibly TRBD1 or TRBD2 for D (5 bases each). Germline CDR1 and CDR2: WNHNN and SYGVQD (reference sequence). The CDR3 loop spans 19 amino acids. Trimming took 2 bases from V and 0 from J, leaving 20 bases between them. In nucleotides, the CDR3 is TGCGCCAGCAGTGAGGGGGACCCGGTTCGTGGGAGCTCCTACAATGAGCAGTTCTTC. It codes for CASSEGDPVRGSSYNEQFF.

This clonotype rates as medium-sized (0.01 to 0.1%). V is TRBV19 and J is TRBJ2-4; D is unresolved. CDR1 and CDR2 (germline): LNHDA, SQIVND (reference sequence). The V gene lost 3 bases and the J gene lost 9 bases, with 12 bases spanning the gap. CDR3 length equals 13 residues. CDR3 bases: TGTGCCAGTAGTATCCCCGGAGCATCCATTCAGTACTTC. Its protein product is CASSIPGASIQYF. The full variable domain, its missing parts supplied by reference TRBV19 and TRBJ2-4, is DGGITQSPKYLFRKEGQNVTLSCEQNLNHDAMYWYRQDPGQGLRLIYYSQIVNDFQKGDIAEGYSVSREKKESFPLTVTSAQKNPTAFYLCASSIPGASIQYFGAGTRLSVL.

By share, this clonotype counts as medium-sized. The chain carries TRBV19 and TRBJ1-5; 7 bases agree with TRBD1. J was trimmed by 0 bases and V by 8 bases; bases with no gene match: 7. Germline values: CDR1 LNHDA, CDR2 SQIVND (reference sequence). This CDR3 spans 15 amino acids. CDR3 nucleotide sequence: TGTGCCAGTGCGGACAGGACATATAGCAATCAGCCCCAGCATTTT. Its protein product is CASADRTYSNQPQHF.

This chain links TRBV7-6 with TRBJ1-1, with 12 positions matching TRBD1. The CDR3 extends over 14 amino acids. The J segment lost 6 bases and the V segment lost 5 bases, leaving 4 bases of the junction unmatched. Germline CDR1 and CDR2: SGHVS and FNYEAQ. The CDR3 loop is CASSRDRGLSEAFF. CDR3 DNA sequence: TGTGCCAGCAGCCGGGACAGGGGGCTTTCTGAAGCTTTCTTT.

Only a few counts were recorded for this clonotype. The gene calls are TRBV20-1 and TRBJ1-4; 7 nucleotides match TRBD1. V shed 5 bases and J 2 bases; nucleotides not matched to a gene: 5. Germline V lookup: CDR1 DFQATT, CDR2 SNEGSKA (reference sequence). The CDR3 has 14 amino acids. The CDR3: CSAFPGGTNEKLFF. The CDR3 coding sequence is TGCAGTGCTTTCCCAGGGGGGACTAATGAAAAACTGTTTTTT.

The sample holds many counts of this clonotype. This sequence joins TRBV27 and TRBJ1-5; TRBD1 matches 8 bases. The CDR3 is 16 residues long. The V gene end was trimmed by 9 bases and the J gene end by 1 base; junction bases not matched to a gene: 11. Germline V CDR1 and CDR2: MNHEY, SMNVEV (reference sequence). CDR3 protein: CASSPRGRVSNQPQHF. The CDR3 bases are TGTGCCAGTTCCCCCAGGGGGCGCGTGAGCAATCAGCCCCAGCATTTT.

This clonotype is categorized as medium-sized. The CDR3 spells CAWSELAGGSDTQYF. As DNA, the CDR3 is TGTGCCTGGAGTGAACTAGCGGGAGGGTCAGATACGCAGTATTTT. V gene TRBV30 combines with J gene TRBJ2-3, with TRBD2 matching 13 bases. After removal of 1 base from V and 4 bases from J, the junction contained 2 bases not matched to a gene. The germline V gene has CDR1 GTSNPN and CDR2 SVGIG (reference sequence). CDR3 length: 15 amino acids.

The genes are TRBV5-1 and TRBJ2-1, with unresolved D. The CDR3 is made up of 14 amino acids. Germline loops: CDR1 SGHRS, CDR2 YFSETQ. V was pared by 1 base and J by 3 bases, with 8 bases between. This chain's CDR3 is CASSLSMNYNEQFF. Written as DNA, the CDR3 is TGCGCCAGCAGCTTGAGTATGAACTACAATGAGCAGTTCTTC.

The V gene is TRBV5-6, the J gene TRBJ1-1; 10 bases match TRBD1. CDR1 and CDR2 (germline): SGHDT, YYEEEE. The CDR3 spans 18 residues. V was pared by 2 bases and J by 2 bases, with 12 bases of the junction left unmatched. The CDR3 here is CASSLPAGTGVRNTEAFF. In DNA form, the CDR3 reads TGTGCCAGCAGCTTACCTGCCGGGACAGGGGTCCGAAACACTGAAGCTTTCTTT.

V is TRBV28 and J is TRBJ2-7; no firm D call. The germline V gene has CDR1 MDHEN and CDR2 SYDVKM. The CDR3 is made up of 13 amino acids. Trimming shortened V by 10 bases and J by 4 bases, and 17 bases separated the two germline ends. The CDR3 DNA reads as TGTGCCACCCGGACCTCAACCCCATACGAGCAGTACTTC. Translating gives CATRTSTPYEQYF.

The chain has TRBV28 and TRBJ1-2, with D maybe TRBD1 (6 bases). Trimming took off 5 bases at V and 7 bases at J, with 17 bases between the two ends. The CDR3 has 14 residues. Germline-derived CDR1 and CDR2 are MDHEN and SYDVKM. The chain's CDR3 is CASSPTGLMSGYTF. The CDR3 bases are TGTGCCAGCAGTCCGACAGGATTGATGAGTGGCTACACCTTC.

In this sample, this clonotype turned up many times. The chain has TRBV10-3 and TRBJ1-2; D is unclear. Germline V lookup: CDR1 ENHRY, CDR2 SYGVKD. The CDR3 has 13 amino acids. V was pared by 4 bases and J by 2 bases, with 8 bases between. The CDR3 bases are TGTGCCATCAGTGTCGGCAGGAACTATGGCTACACCTTC. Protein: CAISVGRNYGYTF.

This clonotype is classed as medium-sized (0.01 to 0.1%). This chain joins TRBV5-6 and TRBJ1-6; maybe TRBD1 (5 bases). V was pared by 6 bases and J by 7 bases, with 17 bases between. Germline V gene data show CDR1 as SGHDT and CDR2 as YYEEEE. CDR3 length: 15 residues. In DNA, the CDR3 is TGTGCCAGCACCCCCTGGGCAGGGCGCAATTCACCCCTCCACTTT. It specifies CASTPWAGRNSPLHF.

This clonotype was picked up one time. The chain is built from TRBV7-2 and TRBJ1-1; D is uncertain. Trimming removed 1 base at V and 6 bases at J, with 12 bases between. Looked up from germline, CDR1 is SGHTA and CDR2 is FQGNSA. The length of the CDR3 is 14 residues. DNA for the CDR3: TGTGCCAGCAGCTTAGGTCCCAGCGCCCCTGAAGCTTTCTTT. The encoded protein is CASSLGPSAPEAFF.

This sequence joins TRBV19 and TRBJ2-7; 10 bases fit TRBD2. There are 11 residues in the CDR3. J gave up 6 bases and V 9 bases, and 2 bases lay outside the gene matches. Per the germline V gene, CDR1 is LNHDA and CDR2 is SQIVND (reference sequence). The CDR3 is CASGTSAEQYF. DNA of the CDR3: TGTGCCAGCGGGACTAGCGCCGAGCAGTACTTC. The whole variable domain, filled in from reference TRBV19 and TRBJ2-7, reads DGGITQSPKYLFRKEGQNVTLSCEQNLNHDAMYWYRQDPGQGLRLIYYSQIVNDFQKGDIAEGYSVSREKKESFPLTVTSAQKNPTAFYLCASGTSAEQYFGPGTRLTVT.

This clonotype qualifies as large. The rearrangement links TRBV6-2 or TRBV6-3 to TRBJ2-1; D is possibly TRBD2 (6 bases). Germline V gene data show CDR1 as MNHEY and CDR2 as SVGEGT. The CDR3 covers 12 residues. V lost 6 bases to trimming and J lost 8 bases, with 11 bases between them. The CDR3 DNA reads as TGTGCCAGCAGCCCTGGAGGGGATGAGCAGTTCTTC. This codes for CASSPGGDEQFF.